The 23 T cell receptor beta chains given below trace back to one sample, sequenced in a study of human T cells and chemical hapten exposure. MiXCR was run by TCRdb on the 5' RACE reads, yielding one entry per CDR3 protein. The sample carries fewer than 150,000 distinct CDR3 sequences, around a fifth recorded once. Before extraction, the whole blood was not fractionated, and total RNA was taken from it. The receptors derive from a human donor in good health.

Only a few counts were recorded for this clonotype. The genes are TRBV4-2 and TRBJ2-7, with a possible D match to TRBD2 (6 bases). Germline assignment: CDR1 LGHNA and CDR2 YNFKEQ. The CDR3 extends over 16 amino acids. V lost 0 bases, J lost 3 bases, and 15 bases lay in between. This CDR3 reads CASSQDPGRYSYEQYF. The CDR3, as DNA: TGTGCCAGCAGCCAAGATCCCGGGAGATACAGCTACGAGCAGTACTTC.

The chain employs TRBV5-6 and TRBJ2-5, with D possibly matching TRBD1 (5 bases). This CDR3 contains 12 residues. V was pared by 3 bases and J by 7 bases, with 10 bases between. The V gene's germline CDR1 is SGHDT and CDR2 YYEEEE. For the CDR3, the DNA is TGTGCCAGCAGCTCGACGCAGGGGACCCAGTACTTC. This gives the protein CASSSTQGTQYF.

This sequence joins TRBV7-9 and TRBJ1-4; D remains ambiguous. Trimming took off 0 bases at V and 8 bases at J, with 13 bases between the two ends. The CDR3 spans 15 residues. CDR1 SEHNR and CDR2 FQNEAQ come from the germline V gene (reference sequence). The CDR3 sequence is CASSLASGVGEKLFF. CDR3 DNA: TGTGCCAGCAGCTTAGCGTCCGGGGTAGGGGAAAAACTGTTTTTT.

The chain carries TRBV11-1 and TRBJ2-1, with TRBD1 as a possible D gene (7 bases). This CDR3 contains 16 residues. CDR1 and CDR2 (germline): SGHAT, FQDESV (reference sequence). V was clipped by 0 bases and J by 10 bases, with 19 bases between them. The CDR3 bases are TGTGCCAGCAGCTTAGCCAGGGGGGCCGGGAATCGCGAGCAGTTCTTC. Protein sequence: CASSLARGAGNREQFF.

Turning to this clonotype: The junction and the germline gene differ at one end; a read error may be behind it. The chain employs TRBV9 and TRBJ2-1; D gene ambiguous. CDR3 length: 11 amino acids. Germline CDR1 reads SGDLS; CDR2 reads YYNGEE. The CDR3 bases are TGTGTCAGCAGCGTAGAAGGTGAGCAGTTCTTC. Protein sequence: CVSSVEGEQFF.

The rearrangement uses TRBV4-1 and TRBJ2-5; 14 bases are shared with TRBD2. The V gene end was trimmed by 1 base and the J gene end by 4 bases; junction bases not matched to a gene: 2. The CDR3 extends over 16 amino acids. Germline-derived CDR1 and CDR2 are MGHRA and YSYEKL. Here the CDR3 DNA reads TGCGCCAGCAGCCAAGTGGGACTAGCGGGAGTAGAGACCCAGTACTTC. Translated: CASSQVGLAGVETQYF.

The sample holds a few counts of this clonotype. The DNA of the CDR3 is TGCAGCGTTGAAGGGGTACGGGACGAGCAGTACTTC. Its protein is CSVEGVRDEQYF. This chain links TRBV29-1 with TRBJ2-7; D unclear. V shed 1 base and J shed 5 bases, with 9 bases lying between them. From germline, CDR1 is SQVTM and CDR2 ANQGSEA. The length of the CDR3 is 12 residues.

This clonotype rates as medium-sized. V gene TRBV30 combines with J gene TRBJ2-7, with TRBD2 identical over 10 bases. This CDR3 is built from 13 residues. Germline values: CDR1 GTSNPN, CDR2 SVGIG (reference sequence). The junction had 8 bases not matched to a gene; V was cut back by 7 bases and J by 5 bases. The CDR3 sequence is CALQREGRNEQYF. In nucleotides, the CDR3 is TGTGCCTTACAGCGGGAGGGCCGCAACGAGCAGTACTTC.

This clonotype has just one count. The chain recombines TRBV20-1 with TRBJ1-1; D is undetermined. Per the germline V gene, CDR1 is DFQATT and CDR2 is SNEGSKA (reference sequence). V was trimmed by 0 bases and J by 5 bases, leaving 13 bases between them. The CDR3 has 14 residues. The chain's CDR3 is CSAREMGLGTEAFF. The CDR3 DNA is TGCAGTGCTAGAGAAATGGGTTTGGGGACTGAAGCTTTCTTT.

This clonotype was recorded a few times. The chain joins TRBV4-1 to TRBJ2-2; D ambiguous. Germline CDR1 MGHRA, CDR2 YSYEKL. This CDR3 spans 16 amino acids. Trimming removed 1 base at V and 1 base at J, with 10 bases between. The CDR3 here is CASSQGLSRNTGELFF. The CDR3 DNA sequence: TGCGCCAGCAGCCAAGGCCTGAGTAGGAACACCGGGGAGCTGTTTTTT.

This clonotype was detected only a few times. The chain joins TRBV20-1 to TRBJ2-1; 7 bases map to TRBD2. The J segment lost 0 bases and the V segment lost 3 bases, leaving 5 bases of the junction unmatched. The CDR3 has 15 amino acids. Per the germline V gene, CDR1 is DFQATT and CDR2 is SNEGSKA (reference sequence). For the CDR3, the DNA is TGCAGTGCTAGGGTCGCGGGAGACTCCTACAATGAGCAGTTCTTC. Protein: CSARVAGDSYNEQFF.

The J gene is TRBJ2-4, the V gene TRBV5-1; unclear D gene. This CDR3 is 13 amino acids long. Germline CDR1 and CDR2: SGHRS and YFSETQ. Trimming stripped 5 bases from V and 3 bases from J, with 9 bases between. The CDR3 sequence: CASRSIGKNIQYF. The CDR3 DNA is TGCGCCAGCAGAAGTATAGGCAAAAACATTCAGTACTTC.

This clonotype was counted many times. V and J are TRBV18 and TRBJ1-1; no definite D call. This CDR3 spans 17 amino acids. V was pared by 4 bases and J by 1 base, with 19 bases between. The germline gives CDR1 KGHSH, CDR2 LQKENI. This CDR3 reads CASSLRPHAGRNTEAFF. Written as DNA, the CDR3 is TGTGCCAGCTCACTTCGGCCCCACGCAGGCAGGAACACTGAAGCTTTCTTT.

In this sample, this clonotype turned up a few times. The CDR3 DNA follows: TGTGCCAGCAGCGAGGGACATAGGGGGATCACTGAAGCTTTCTTT. It translates to CASSEGHRGITEAFF. This sequence joins TRBV7-8 and TRBJ1-1; D might be TRBD1 (6 bases). Germline V gene sequence: CDR1 SGHVS, CDR2 FQNEAQ. This CDR3 is built from 15 residues. V was shortened by 5 bases and J by 4 bases, with 17 bases between the two germline ends.

This clonotype appeared a few times. The V and J genes are TRBV29-1 and TRBJ2-7; 7 positions match TRBD1. CDR3 length equals 13 residues. Unmatched junction bases numbered 10, after V lost 6 bases and J lost 5 bases. Germline assignment: CDR1 SQVTM and CDR2 ANQGSEA. The chain's CDR3 is CSVSRGKRDEQYF. The CDR3 nucleotides read TGCAGCGTCTCCAGGGGGAAAAGGGACGAGCAGTACTTC.

This chain connects TRBV4-1 to TRBJ2-3; D is perhaps TRBD2 (5 bases). The CDR3 runs to 12 residues. Trimming removed 6 bases from V and 8 bases from J, with 12 bases in between. The germline gives CDR1 MGHRA, CDR2 YSYEKL. CDR3 loop: CASSRTSSTQYF. Here the CDR3 DNA reads TGCGCCAGCAGTCGTACTAGTTCTACGCAGTATTTT.

The CDR3 DNA is TGTGCCACAGGGGAACAGGCAGGGACGAACACTGAAGCTTTCTTT. It translates to CATGEQAGTNTEAFF. J is TRBJ1-1 and V is TRBV10-3, with D perhaps TRBD1 (6 bases). CDR3 length: 15 residues. Germline V lookup: CDR1 ENHRY, CDR2 SYGVKD. The ends were cut back, 10 bases at V and 1 base at J, with 19 bases in the middle.

The chain has TRBV20-1 and TRBJ2-1; tentatively, D is TRBD1 (9 bases). The CDR3 spans 14 residues. Trimming stripped 3 bases from V and 9 bases from J, with 18 bases between. Germline values: CDR1 DFQATT, CDR2 SNEGSKA (reference sequence). CDR3 residues: CSARDSGTGSEQFF. The CDR3 nucleotides are TGCAGTGCTAGGGATAGCGGGACAGGGAGTGAGCAGTTCTTC.

This clonotype was seen only once. V usage is TRBV24-1 and J usage is TRBJ2-1; no definite D call. CDR3 length: 15 amino acids. V lost 5 bases to trimming and J lost 7 bases, with 17 bases between them. The germline gives CDR1 KGHDR, CDR2 SFDVKD. CDR3 sequence reads: CATSGEWVGSNEQFF. CDR3 in DNA: TGTGCCACCAGTGGAGAGTGGGTTGGTTCAAATGAGCAGTTCTTC.

Only a few counts were recorded for this clonotype. The chain joins TRBV5-1 to TRBJ1-5; D uncertain. The CDR3 length is 16 residues. The V and J ends lost 0 bases and 4 bases respectively, with 14 bases between them. Per germline, CDR1 SGHRS and CDR2 YFSETQ. The CDR3 protein is CASSLDSGDGNQPQHF. The CDR3 DNA follows: TGCGCCAGCAGCTTGGATTCCGGGGATGGGAATCAGCCCCAGCATTTT.

CDR3: CASSPLFPSDNEQFF. CDR3 DNA: TGTGCCAGCTCACCACTCTTTCCCTCAGACAATGAGCAGTTCTTC. The chain has TRBV18 and TRBJ2-1; D unclear. Trimming removed 1 base from V and 5 bases from J, with 12 bases in between. This CDR3 has 15 amino acids. In germline, CDR1 is KGHSH, CDR2 LQKENI.

V usage is TRBV5-1 and J usage is TRBJ2-1; a weak D match, TRBD2 (5 bases). There are 14 residues in the CDR3. In germline, CDR1 is SGHRS, CDR2 YFSETQ. As DNA, the CDR3 is TGCGCATGCAGCCGGGATTCTTCCTACAATGAGCAGTTCTTC. Its translation is CACSRDSSYNEQFF. Full variable domain (missing parts from reference TRBV5-1 and TRBJ2-1): KAGVTQTPRYLIKTRGQQVTLSCSPISGHRSVSWYQQTPGQGLQFLFEYFSETQRNKGNFPGRFSGRQFSNSRSEMNVSTLELGDSALYLCACSRDSSYNEQFFGPGTRLTVL.

The V and J genes are TRBV6-2 or TRBV6-3 and TRBJ2-5; TRBD2 aligns across 9 bases. J was trimmed by 4 bases and V by 8 bases; bases with no gene match: 11. Germline V lookup: CDR1 MNHEY, CDR2 SVGEGT. The CDR3 is 15 residues long. CDR3 loop: CASASTPLAGETQYF. The CDR3 DNA is TGTGCCAGCGCTTCAACGCCACTAGCGGGAGAGACCCAGTACTTC.